A single sample gave rise to the 8 T cell receptor beta chains below, sequenced in a study of blood T cell repertoires in COVID-19. Clones were read by immunoSEQ multiplex PCR, and TCRdb kept only the in-frame ones, dropping some. The repertoire holds 180,000 or so clones, with around 90% as singletons. Sequences were obtained from peripheral blood. The source is a man in his forties with acute or convalescent COVID-19.

The rearrangement uses TRBV27 and TRBJ2-7, with 9 bases fitting TRBD1. Trimming removed 3 bases from V and 4 bases from J; junction bases left unmatched: 4. Germline CDR1 is MNHEY and CDR2 is SMNVEV (reference sequence). CDR3 length equals 14 residues. The CDR3: CASSFGTGPYEQYF. The DNA of the CDR3 is TGTGCCAGCAGTTTCGGGACAGGGCCGTACGAGCAGTACTTC.

This clone was seen just once. This chain joins TRBV5-4 and TRBJ2-2, with a tentative D call TRBD2 (7 bases). The CDR3 spans 18 residues. The germline V and J ends were trimmed by 4 bases and 1 base, with 20 bases remaining between them. Germline V lookup: CDR1 SGHNT, CDR2 YYREEE (reference sequence). In nucleotides, the CDR3 is TGTGCCAGCAGCCGTCCTGAGGGGCGGGGGCTGAACACCGGGGAGCTGTTTTTT. This sequence encodes CASSRPEGRGLNTGELFF.

This rearrangement joins TRBV7-2 to TRBJ1-2, with 7 bases matching TRBD1. The CDR3 totals 13 residues. CDR1 and CDR2 from the germline V gene are SGHTA and FQGNSA. With V trimmed by 6 bases and J by 4 bases, 5 bases remained unmatched. The CDR3 DNA sequence: TGTGCCAGCAGTCAGACAGGGACCTATGGCTACACCTTC. Protein sequence: CASSQTGTYGYTF.

The rearrangement joins TRBV3-1 (or the pseudogene TRBV3-2) to TRBJ2-7; 7 bases match TRBD1. Losses at the gene ends were 4 bases for V and 0 bases for J; bases not matched to a gene: 6. CDR3 length: 15 amino acids. CDR1 and CDR2 from the germline V gene are LGHDT and YNNKEL (reference sequence). The CDR3 is CASSPPGQISYEQYF. The CDR3 nucleotides are TGTGCCAGCAGCCCCCCGGGACAGATCTCCTACGAGCAGTACTTC.

This sequence joins TRBV6-6 and TRBJ2-1, with a possible D match to TRBD1 (5 bases). CDR3 length: 15 amino acids. The germline gives CDR1 MNHNY, CDR2 SVGAGI (reference sequence). Trimming took off 2 bases at V and 6 bases at J, with 14 bases between the two ends. The CDR3 DNA follows: TGTGCCAGCAGTTACGGGCAGGGCGTAATCAATGAGCAGTTCTTC. Amino acids: CASSYGQGVINEQFF.

The gene calls are TRBV28 and TRBJ1-1, with a tentative D call TRBD1 (5 bases). Trimming left V 4 bases short and J 3 bases short, with 9 bases between. There are 13 residues in the CDR3. Germline V CDR1 and CDR2: MDHEN, SYDVKM. CDR3 coding DNA: TGTGCCAGCAGTTCAGGGAGGTACACTGAAGCTTTCTTT. Translating gives CASSSGRYTEAFF. Combining the CDR3 with reference TRBV28 and TRBJ1-1 gives the whole variable domain DVKVTQSSRYLVKRTGEKVFLECVQDMDHENMFWYRQDPGLGLRLIYFSYDVKMKEKGDIPEGYSVSREKKERFSLILESASTNQTSMYLCASSSGRYTEAFFGQGTRLTVV.

The chain links TRBV11-1 to TRBJ1-6, with 8 bases matching TRBD1. The CDR3 totals 14 residues. With V trimmed by 5 bases and J by 10 bases, 7 bases remained unmatched. The V gene's germline CDR1 is SGHAT and CDR2 FQDESV (reference sequence). CDR3 sequence reads: CASSLGQGTSPLHF. The CDR3 DNA follows: TGTGCCAGCAGCCTCGGACAGGGAACCTCACCCCTCCACTTT.

The table lists this clone with a count of one. The chain couples TRBV4-3 to TRBJ2-1, with 8 nucleotides matching TRBD2. Germline V gene lookup returns CDR1 LGHNA and CDR2 YSLEER. The CDR3 contains 15 residues. Losses at the gene ends were 0 bases for V and 8 bases for J; bases not matched to a gene: 6. CDR3 residues: CASSQDWIAGYEQFF. CDR3 nucleotide sequence: TGCGCCAGCAGCCAAGATTGGATAGCGGGGTATGAGCAGTTCTTC.